Below, 30 T cell receptor beta chains from the same sample are listed, as sequenced in a study of blood T cell repertoires in COVID-19. Clones were read by immunoSEQ multiplex PCR, and TCRdb kept only the in-frame ones, dropping some. The sample has about 290,000 clones; approximately 89% are singletons. Material: peripheral blood. The source of these receptors is a young woman with COVID-19, enrolled during active disease.

The chain combines TRBV27 with TRBJ2-3; D is undetermined. Germline V gene sequence: CDR1 MNHEY, CDR2 SMNVEV (reference sequence). The CDR3 runs 13 residues. The V end was cut by 1 base, the J end by 5 bases, with 7 bases between. For the CDR3, the DNA is TGTGCCAGCAGTTTATTGTCGGGAGATACGCAGTATTTT. Residues: CASSLLSGDTQYF.

J is TRBJ1-2 and V is TRBV4-1, with 7 bases lining up with TRBD1. Germline CDR1 and CDR2: MGHRA and YSYEKL. The V segment lost 4 bases and the J segment 2 bases; nucleotides outside the gene matches: 10. The CDR3 totals 16 residues. The CDR3 is CASSPTPSGQNYGYTF. CDR3 bases: TGCGCCAGCAGCCCGACCCCTTCGGGACAGAACTATGGCTACACCTTC.

This chain joins TRBV27 and TRBJ1-1; the D gene is possibly TRBD1 (5 bases). The CDR3 runs 14 residues. Deletions cut 8 bases from V and 1 base from J, with 14 bases between. The V gene's germline CDR1 is MNHEY and CDR2 SMNVEV (reference sequence). The CDR3 coding sequence is TGTGCCAGCCTTCGCGACAGCCAGAACACTGAAGCTTTCTTT. This translates into CASLRDSQNTEAFF.

V usage is TRBV6-5 and J usage is TRBJ1-1; D gene unclear. The CDR3 covers 10 residues. CDR1 and CDR2 from the germline V gene are MNHEY and SVGAGI. CDR3 region: CAGGNTEAFF. CDR3 coding DNA: TGTGCGGGAGGAAACACTGAAGCTTTCTTT.

CDR3 coding DNA: TGTGCCAGCAGTGTCCTCCGGGCAGGGATAAACCAAGAGACCCAGTACTTC. Translated: CASSVLRAGINQETQYF. The rearrangement uses TRBV25-1 and TRBJ2-5; a possible D gene is TRBD1 (5 bases). The germline CDR1 and CDR2 sequences are MGHDK and SYGVNS. V lost 4 bases, J lost 0 bases, and 18 bases lay in between. The CDR3 spans 17 residues.

The rearrangement uses TRBV5-4 and TRBJ2-1; tentative D call: TRBD1 (6 bases). The germline V gene has CDR1 SGHNT and CDR2 YYREEE (reference sequence). V lost 0 bases to trimming and J lost 9 bases, with 16 bases between them. CDR3 size: 15 residues. The CDR3: CASSLGGGVNGEQFF. CDR3 DNA sequence: TGTGCCAGCAGCTTGGGTGGGGGCGTTAATGGTGAGCAGTTCTTC.

The CDR3 region has the DNA TGTGCCAGCAGCCCCGCACAGGGGAGAGAAACTGAAGCTTTCTTT. This translates into CASSPAQGRETEAFF. The chain joins TRBV5-4 to TRBJ1-1; TRBD1 matches 7 bases. With 4 bases clipped from V and 5 bases from J, the junction kept 11 bases outside the gene matches. CDR1 is SGHNT, CDR2 YYREEE, per germline (reference sequence). The CDR3 is 15 residues long. Full variable domain (outside the CDR3, taken from reference TRBV5-4 and TRBJ1-1): ETGVTQSPTHLIKTRGQQVTLRCSSQSGHNTVSWYQQALGQGPQFIFQYYREEENGRGNFPPRFSGLQFPNYSSELNVNALELDDSALYLCASSPAQGRETEAFFGQGTRLTVV.

V gene TRBV4-1 combines with J gene TRBJ1-1; 7 bases fit TRBD1. The CDR3 has 15 amino acids. The junction had 6 bases not matched to a gene; V was cut back by 4 bases and J by 1 base. Germline CDR1 MGHRA, CDR2 YSYEKL. The CDR3 DNA reads as TGCGCCAGCAGCCCCGGCCGGGACAGGAACACTGAAGCTTTCTTT. Protein: CASSPGRDRNTEAFF.

The chain combines TRBV7-6 with TRBJ2-2; no clear D gene. Between the trimmed V and J ends, which lost 6 bases and 1 base, there was a span of 12 bases. Germline CDR1 and CDR2: SGHVS and FNYEAQ. CDR3 length: 15 residues. Here the CDR3 DNA reads TGTGCCAGCAGACCAGTGGTCCGGAACACCGGGGAGCTGTTTTTT. This translates into CASRPVVRNTGELFF.

This chain links TRBV7-2 with TRBJ2-7; 11 bases match TRBD2. The germline CDR1 and CDR2 sequences are SGHTA and FQGNSA. CDR3 size: 17 residues. V shed 4 bases, J shed 0 bases, and the junction held 8 bases outside the gene matches. Written as DNA, the CDR3 is TGTGCCAGCAGCTGGCGAGGGACTAGCGGTCCCTCCTACGAGCAGTACTTC. Its protein product is CASSWRGTSGPSYEQYF.

V usage is TRBV24-1 and J usage is TRBJ2-2, with 8 bases fitting TRBD1. Germline V lookup: CDR1 KGHDR, CDR2 SFDVKD. The CDR3 contains 16 residues. Germline trimming cut 5 bases from V and 1 base from J; bases unmatched to any gene: 5. The CDR3: CATSGLGQGNTGELFF. The CDR3 nucleotides are TGTGCCACCAGTGGTTTAGGACAGGGGAACACCGGGGAGCTGTTTTTT.

The genes are TRBV4-1 and TRBJ1-3, with D tentatively TRBD1 (5 bases). The V end was cut by 1 base, the J end by 4 bases, with 23 bases between. Germline-derived CDR1 and CDR2 are MGHRA and YSYEKL. This CDR3 has 19 amino acids. CDR3 in amino acids: CASSQGAPRGGVKGNTIYF. CDR3 coding DNA: TGCGCCAGCAGCCAAGGGGCCCCCCGGGGGGGGGTGAAAGGAAACACCATATATTTT.

The rearrangement links TRBV10-2 to TRBJ2-7, with 7 bases identical to TRBD1. With 5 bases clipped from V and 3 bases from J, the junction kept 1 base outside the gene matches. Per germline, CDR1 WSHSY and CDR2 SAAADI. The CDR3 is made up of 12 amino acids. Written as DNA, the CDR3 is TGCGCCAGCAGTCGACAGGGCTACGAGCAGTACTTC. It yields the protein CASSRQGYEQYF.

The V and J genes are TRBV2 and TRBJ2-3; D gene unclear. The germline CDR1 and CDR2 sequences are SNHLY and FYNNEI. This CDR3 region has 11 residues. V was cut by 2 bases and J by 6 bases, with 3 bases left in between. The CDR3 DNA is TGTGCCAGCAGTGAACAGGATACGCAGTATTTT. Its protein is CASSEQDTQYF. The full variable domain, in which reference TRBV2 and TRBJ2-3 provide the parts outside the CDR3, is EPEVTQTPSHQVTQMGQEVILRCVPISNHLYFYWYRQILGQKVEFLVSFYNNEISEKSEIFDDQFSVERPDGSNFTLKIRSTKLEDSAMYFCASSEQDTQYFGPGTRLTVL.

The V and J genes are TRBV10-2 and TRBJ2-7; TRBD1 matches at 10 bases. The CDR3 extends over 16 amino acids. From germline, CDR1 is WSHSY and CDR2 SAAADI. Trimming removed 2 bases from V and 7 bases from J; junction bases left unmatched: 11. The CDR3 DNA follows: TGCGCCAGCAGTGAGGCAAAGGGACAGGGGCTTTGGGAGCAGTACTTC. The encoded protein is CASSEAKGQGLWEQYF.

This clone was picked up a small number of times. The V gene is TRBV27, the J gene TRBJ1-1, with D tentatively TRBD1 (5 bases). V was clipped by 6 bases and J by 1 base, with 12 bases between them. This CDR3 is built from 14 residues. The V gene's germline CDR1 is MNHEY and CDR2 SMNVEV (reference sequence). CDR3 in amino acids: CASRGQGTNTEAFF. Here the CDR3 DNA reads TGTGCCAGCAGGGGGCAGGGTACGAACACTGAAGCTTTCTTT.

The V gene is TRBV5-1, the J gene TRBJ1-6, with 12 bases matching TRBD1. The ends lost 0 bases at V and 1 base at J; junction bases unmatched: 8. Germline values: CDR1 SGHRS, CDR2 YFSETQ. The CDR3 spans 20 residues. CDR3 sequence reads: CASSLAGQGALSSYNSPLHF. The DNA of the CDR3 is TGCGCCAGCAGCTTGGCGGGACAGGGGGCCCTAAGTTCCTATAATTCACCCCTCCACTTT.

This chain uses TRBV5-1 with TRBJ2-2; D not certain. The CDR3 consists of 12 residues. From germline, CDR1 is SGHRS and CDR2 YFSETQ. Trimming stripped 5 bases from V and 5 bases from J, with 7 bases between. CDR3 sequence: CASRRATGELFF. The CDR3 DNA is TGCGCCAGCAGACGAGCTACCGGGGAGCTGTTTTTT.

V is TRBV28 and J is TRBJ1-5; D perhaps matches TRBD1 (6 bases). Trimming cost V 6 bases and J 2 bases, with 14 bases left between them. The CDR3 is 15 residues long. Germline V gene lookup returns CDR1 MDHEN and CDR2 SYDVKM. The CDR3 DNA follows: TGTGCCAGCAGGCCAACAGGGTTCGGCAATCAGCCCCAGCATTTT. This encodes CASRPTGFGNQPQHF.

This sequence joins TRBV5-4 and TRBJ2-3, with TRBD2 matching 9 bases. With 7 bases clipped from V and 4 bases from J, the junction kept 4 bases outside the gene matches. Per germline, CDR1 SGHNT and CDR2 YYREEE (reference sequence). The CDR3 is made up of 13 amino acids. The CDR3 coding sequence is TGTGCCAGCCGGCGGGGGGGCGCAGATACGCAGTATTTT. Encoded protein: CASRRGGADTQYF.

This chain uses TRBV10-3 with TRBJ2-7, with D perhaps matching TRBD1 (5 bases). V was cut by 4 bases and J by 4 bases, with 17 bases left in between. There are 15 residues in the CDR3. The germline CDR1 and CDR2 sequences are ENHRY and SYGVKD. The CDR3 DNA is TGTGCCATCAGTGGGACACCCCCCGAAGGATACGAGCAGTACTTC. The encoded protein is CAISGTPPEGYEQYF.

The chain employs TRBV19 and TRBJ2-1; D is unclear. V shed 5 bases and J shed 8 bases, with 7 bases lying between them. CDR1 and CDR2 from the germline V gene are LNHDA and SQIVND (reference sequence). The CDR3 spans 11 residues. CDR3 residues: CASSFTYEQFF. In nucleotides, the CDR3 is TGTGCCAGTAGTTTCACTTATGAGCAGTTCTTC.

The genes are TRBV6-5 and TRBJ2-5; 9 bases line up with TRBD1. The CDR3 runs to 15 residues. Germline V gives CDR1 MNHEY, CDR2 SVGAGI. V was clipped by 6 bases and J by 5 bases; unmatched bases: 10. The CDR3 nucleotides read TGTGCCAGCAGGGACAGGGGAAGGAGAGGGGAGACCCAGTACTTC. Translation: CASRDRGRRGETQYF.

V usage is TRBV7-9 and J usage is TRBJ1-5; D remains unclear. Germline V gene data show CDR1 as SEHNR and CDR2 as FQNEAQ (reference sequence). V lost 1 base to trimming and J lost 6 bases, with 10 bases between them. This CDR3 is 14 amino acids long. The CDR3 sequence: CASSLGQAPQPQHF. The CDR3 coding sequence is TGTGCCAGCAGCTTAGGGCAGGCGCCTCAGCCCCAGCATTTT.

V usage is TRBV18 and J usage is TRBJ1-2, with TRBD1 as a possible D gene (5 bases). The CDR3 length is 12 residues. Germline V gene sequence: CDR1 KGHSH, CDR2 LQKENI. V lost 4 bases to trimming and J lost 8 bases, with 11 bases between them. CDR3 amino acids: CASSLGEEGYTF. DNA for the CDR3: TGTGCCAGCTCACTAGGGGAGGAGGGCTACACCTTC.

V is TRBV30 and J is TRBJ1-2, with D possibly TRBD1 on 5 matching bases. Germline V gene data show CDR1 as GTSNPN and CDR2 as SVGIG (reference sequence). Trimming removed 2 bases from V and 8 bases from J, with 12 bases in between. The CDR3 is 12 amino acids. CDR3 nucleotides: TGTGCCTGGAGTAGGCAGGGATGGGGCTACACCTTC. Protein: CAWSRQGWGYTF.

This sequence joins TRBV6-5 and TRBJ2-2; D may be TRBD1 (7 bases). Trimming pared 0 bases from V and 7 bases from J, leaving 9 bases between. The CDR3 is 14 residues long. The germline V gene has CDR1 MNHEY and CDR2 SVGAGI. CDR3 loop: CASSYSQGGGELFF. The DNA for the CDR3 is TGTGCCAGCAGTTACTCTCAGGGGGGCGGGGAGCTGTTTTTT.

About this clone itself: A read error is possible here, since a much larger clone lies one base away. The rearrangement joins TRBV27 to TRBJ1-2, with D perhaps matching TRBD1 (5 bases). Germline CDR1 reads MNHEY; CDR2 reads SMNVEV (reference sequence). The V end was cut by 0 bases, the J end by 4 bases, with 21 bases between. The CDR3 runs 18 residues. CDR3 in amino acids: CASSLSIPGGPRVYGYTF. As DNA, the CDR3 is TGTGCCAGCAGTTTATCGATTCCCGGGGGACCGCGGGTCTATGGCTACACCTTC.

This chain joins TRBV29-1 and TRBJ1-2; 9 positions match TRBD1. This CDR3 spans 14 amino acids. J was trimmed by 5 bases and V by 1 base; bases with no gene match: 5. Per the germline V gene, CDR1 is SQVTM and CDR2 is ANQGSEA. This CDR3 is CSVEGGTGSYGYTF. The CDR3 region has the DNA TGCAGCGTTGAAGGGGGGACAGGGTCTTATGGCTACACCTTC. Variable domain in full (rest from reference TRBV29-1 and TRBJ1-2): SAVISQKPSRDICQRGTSLTIQCQVDSQVTMMFWYRQQPGQSLTLIATANQGSEATYESGFVIDKFPISRPNLTFSTLTVSNMSPEDSSIYLCSVEGGTGSYGYTFGSGTRLTVV.

This chain joins TRBV7-9 and TRBJ2-4; no reliable D call. Germline CDR1 reads SEHNR; CDR2 reads FQNEAQ (reference sequence). The CDR3 consists of 11 residues. V lost 1 base, J lost 8 bases, and 3 bases lay in between. The CDR3 sequence: CASSLGDIQYF. The DNA of the CDR3 is TGTGCCAGCAGCTTAGGAGACATTCAGTACTTC. Combining the CDR3 with reference TRBV7-9 and TRBJ2-4 gives the whole variable domain DTGVSQNPRHKITKRGQNVTFRCDPISEHNRLYWYRQTLGQGPEFLTYFQNEAQLEKSRLLSDRFSAERPKGSFSTLEIQRTEQGDSAMYLCASSLGDIQYFGAGTRLSVL.